The 7 T cell receptor beta chains below were found in one sample sequenced in a study of cytomegalovirus exposure and HLA in healthy donors (dated by TCRdb to about 2017). The method behind the library was the immunoSEQ multiplex PCR assay. A mixture of 60 forward primers for TCR Vbeta segments and 13 reverse primers for TCR Jbeta segments was used in the multiplex PCR. TCRdb limited this immuneACCESS table to in-frame rearrangements with V and J called. A share of clones is missing; checked studies link under half to unresolved V genes, and the rest is unexplained. The table held for this sample gives fewer than 95,000 clones. 5% of the sample is taken by the ten largest. Sequencing was performed on PBMCs. These receptors were obtained from a woman in her thirties or forties in good health and CMV-seropositive.

The chain is built from TRBV29-1 and TRBJ2-3, with 10 bases lining up with TRBD2. The V gene end was trimmed by 4 bases and the J gene end by 3 bases; junction bases not matched to a gene: 4. The CDR3 sequence is 14 residues long. Germline V gene lookup returns CDR1 SQVTM and CDR2 ANQGSEA. CDR3 coding DNA: TGCAGCGTTGGTCGAGCGGGAGGGACAGATACGCAGTATTTT. The encoded protein is CSVGRAGGTDTQYF.

The CDR3 DNA reads TGTGCCAGCAGGGCGCCCAGGTGGGCGGGGGTGGAGACCCAGTACTTC. Amino acid sequence: CASRAPRWAGVETQYF. The genes are TRBV6-6 and TRBJ2-5, with 7 positions matching TRBD2. The CDR3 extends over 16 amino acids. Losses at the gene ends were 6 bases for V and 5 bases for J; bases not matched to a gene: 15. CDR1 MNHNY and CDR2 SVGAGI come from the germline V gene (reference sequence).

The CDR3 protein is CASSDSGEGSDEQFF. CDR3 coding DNA: TGTGCCAGCAGTGACTCGGGAGAAGGAAGCGATGAGCAGTTCTTC. This rearrangement joins TRBV6-4 to TRBJ2-1; D is possibly TRBD2 (5 bases). V was pared by 0 bases and J by 8 bases, with 14 bases between. The length of the CDR3 is 15 residues. Per the germline V gene, CDR1 is MRHNA and CDR2 is SNTAGT.

V and J are TRBV5-1 and TRBJ2-7, with 8 nucleotides matching TRBD2. CDR1 and CDR2 (germline): SGHRS, YFSETQ. V dropped 4 bases and J dropped 0; count of bases not matched to a gene: 9. The CDR3 sequence is 16 residues long. CDR3 protein: CASSTGYAGGSYEQYF. In DNA form, the CDR3 reads TGCGCCAGCAGCACCGGATACGCGGGAGGCTCCTACGAGCAGTACTTC.

The V call is TRBV27, the J call TRBJ1-1, with TRBD1 matching 8 bases. The J segment lost 1 base and the V segment lost 3 bases, leaving 4 bases of the junction unmatched. Germline CDR1 reads MNHEY; CDR2 reads SMNVEV (reference sequence). This CDR3 is 15 amino acids long. CDR3 sequence: CASSLQGAWNTEAFF. CDR3 DNA: TGTGCCAGCAGTTTGCAGGGGGCTTGGAACACTGAAGCTTTCTTT.

This sequence joins TRBV4-3 and TRBJ1-2, with 8 positions matching TRBD1. Per germline, CDR1 LGHNA and CDR2 YSLEER. V gave up 1 base and J gave up 4 bases; unmatched junction bases: 11. The CDR3 covers 17 residues. The CDR3 sequence: CASSQVPIRGRSYGYTF. As DNA, the CDR3 is TGCGCCAGCAGCCAAGTCCCAATCAGGGGGCGCAGCTATGGCTACACCTTC.

This chain uses TRBV5-1 with TRBJ2-2; 8 nucleotides match TRBD2. V gave up 0 bases and J gave up 5 bases; unmatched junction bases: 3. Germline V gene data show CDR1 as SGHRS and CDR2 as YFSETQ. CDR3 size: 15 residues. CDR3 bases: TGCGCCAGCAGCTTGGGCGGGAGGATTACCGGGGAGCTGTTTTTT. Amino acid sequence: CASSLGGRITGELFF.